This is a list of T cell receptor beta chains from one sample in a study of control samples from healthy donors and cancer patients. Here immunoSEQ multiplex PCR was the method, and the copy in TCRdb shows in-frame clones only, minus some. The sample comprises 40,000 to 50,000 clones, roughly 93% of which are singletons, and around 24% rests with the top ten. The sample comprised PBMCs. Receptors were obtained from a woman aged 45-59 years with head and neck cancer. Each CDR3 is given with its conserved first and last residue. The order of the fields is D gene, clone size, J gene, V gene, CDR3 protein, CDR3 DNA. A D gene is named only where the DNA matches it firmly. Clone size is not always given. Where it is, it says once, few, many or a class for expanded clones.

- - TRBJ2-3 TRBV5-1 CASSLAKGGPDTQYF TGCGCCAGCAGTTTGGCCAAGGGGGGCCCAGATACGCAGTATTTT
TRBD1 - TRBJ1-1 TRBV7-2 CASSIDRGHRNTEAFF TGTGCCAGCAGCATTGACAGGGGGCATAGGAACACTGAAGCTTTCTTT
TRBD1 - TRBJ1-2 TRBV28 CASSLPGGAYGYTF TGTGCCAGCAGTTTACCAGGGGGCGCATATGGCTACACCTTC
- - TRBJ2-2 TRBV3-1/TRBV3-2 CASSLAGAANTGELFF TGTGCCAGCAGCCTCGCGGGGGCCGCGAACACCGGGGAGCTGTTTTTT
TRBD1 - TRBJ1-1 TRBV6-5 CASSSTGRSGEAFF TGTGCCAGCAGTTCGACAGGGAGGTCGGGCGAAGCTTTCTTT
- - TRBJ1-2 TRBV2 CASSPNHRDGYTF TGTGCCAGCAGTCCTAACCACAGGGATGGCTACACCTTC
TRBD1 - TRBJ1-1 TRBV6-6 CASSQDRRAFF TGTGCCAGCAGTCAGGACAGGCGGGCTTTCTTT
- - TRBJ1-1 TRBV3-1/TRBV3-2 CASSTRTGGGTEAFF TGTGCCAGCAGCACTCGGACCGGGGGCGGCACTGAAGCTTTCTTT
TRBD2 - TRBJ2-3 TRBV7-9 CASSFFTGTSGRAIDTQYF TGTGCCAGCAGCTTTTTTACCGGGACTAGCGGGAGGGCCATAGATACGCAGTATTTT
- - TRBJ2-3 TRBV10-3 CAISEFGAADTQYF TGTGCCATCAGTGAATTTGGGGCGGCAGATACGCAGTATTTT
- - TRBJ2-4 TRBV3-1/TRBV3-2 CASSEPGTPKNIQYF TGTGCCAGCAGCGAGCCCGGGACACCCAAAAACATTCAGTACTTC
TRBD2 - TRBJ2-7 TRBV6-6 CASGPSGTSYEQYF TGTGCCAGCGGGCCTAGCGGGACTTCCTACGAGCAGTACTTC
- few TRBJ2-2 TRBV2 CASSPLGPGTATGELFF TGTGCCAGCAGTCCCCTTGGTCCAGGGACGGCCACCGGGGAGCTGTTTTTT
- few TRBJ2-7 TRBV11-1 CASSLNGPYEQYF TGTGCCAGCAGCTTGAACGGACCCTACGAGCAGTACTTC
TRBD1 - TRBJ2-3 TRBV6-1 CASSDRGLKTQYF TGTGCCAGCAGTGACAGGGGGCTGAAAACGCAGTATTTT
- - TRBJ1-1 TRBV11-2 CASSYGTANTEAFF TGTGCCAGCAGTTATGGGACGGCGAACACTGAAGCTTTCTTT
TRBD2 - TRBJ2-7 TRBV29-1 CSVVSGIHSYEQYF TGCAGCGTCGTTAGCGGGATCCACTCCTACGAGCAGTACTTC
- - TRBJ2-5 TRBV5-4 CASSLSQETQYF TGTGCCAGCAGCCTAAGTCAAGAGACCCAGTACTTC
TRBD1 - TRBJ1-5 TRBV28 CASKQGSNQPQHF TGTGCCAGCAAACAGGGGAGCAATCAGCCCCAGCATTTT
TRBD1 - TRBJ1-1 TRBV14 CASSHLEAGGNEAFF TGTGCCAGCAGCCACCTCGAGGCAGGGGGCAATGAAGCTTTCTTT
- - TRBJ2-1 TRBV27 CASSGEAGYNEQFF TGTGCCAGCAGCGGGGAGGCAGGCTACAATGAGCAGTTCTTC
- - TRBJ2-7 TRBV24-1 CATSDVLTYEQYF TGTGCCACCAGTGACGTCCTTACTTACGAGCAGTACTTC
- - TRBJ1-1 TRBV12-5 CARNTPGELMNTEAFF TGTGCTAGGAATACCCCGGGAGAACTCATGAACACTGAAGCTTTCTTT
- - TRBJ2-7 TRBV4-3 CASSQDRDNGILSGEQYF TGCGCCAGCAGCCAAGATAGGGATAACGGTATACTTAGCGGAGAGCAGTACTTC
- - TRBJ1-2 TRBV5-3 CARSPGPRHSGYTF TGTGCCAGAAGCCCCGGGCCCCGGCATTCAGGCTACACCTTC
TRBD1 - TRBJ1-2 TRBV9 CASSLGTAPFNYGYTF TGTGCCAGCAGCCTCGGGACAGCACCTTTTAACTATGGCTACACCTTC
TRBD1 - TRBJ2-2 TRBV5-1 CASSPDRGDTGELFF TGCGCCAGCAGCCCGGACAGGGGGGACACCGGGGAGCTGTTTTTT
TRBD1 - TRBJ2-7 TRBV5-1 CASSSGQGYYEQYF TGCGCCAGCAGCTCGGGACAGGGCTACTACGAGCAGTACTTC
TRBD1 - TRBJ2-7 TRBV28 CASRGQDRGSYEQYF TGTGCCAGCAGAGGACAGGACAGGGGGTCCTACGAGCAGTACTTC
- - TRBJ1-1 TRBV19 CASSHRNVRATEAFF TGTGCCAGTAGCCATCGGAATGTAAGGGCCACTGAAGCTTTCTTT
TRBD1 - TRBJ2-1 TRBV5-1 CASTGQGIDNEQFF TGCGCCAGCACCGGACAGGGGATCGACAATGAGCAGTTCTTC
- few TRBJ1-2 TRBV28 CASSPSGLEIYGYTF TGTGCCAGCAGTCCCTCAGGGTTAGAAATCTATGGCTACACCTTC
- - TRBJ2-1 TRBV14 CASSQDEERTHNEQFF TGTGCCAGCAGCCAAGATGAAGAGCGAACTCACAATGAGCAGTTCTTC
TRBD1 - TRBJ2-1 TRBV18 CASQPGQGVDEQFF TGTGCCAGCCAACCGGGACAGGGAGTAGACGAGCAGTTCTTC
- - TRBJ1-1 TRBV10-3 CAISEGTGNTEAFF TGTGCCATCAGTGAGGGGACGGGGAACACTGAAGCTTTCTTT
- - TRBJ1-1 TRBV29-1 CSVNKGTNTEAFF TGCAGCGTGAATAAAGGGACGAACACTGAAGCTTTCTTT
TRBD2 - TRBJ2-5 TRBV2 CASSEGRTGGERETQYF TGTGCCAGCAGTGAAGGGAGGACGGGGGGAGAAAGGGAGACCCAGTACTTC
TRBD2 once TRBJ2-3 TRBV28 CASSHHSGRAADTQYF TGTGCCAGCAGCCACCATAGCGGGAGGGCGGCAGATACGCAGTATTTT
TRBD2 once TRBJ2-7 TRBV4-2 CASSKETSGLLTYEQYF TGTGCCAGCAGCAAAGAAACTAGCGGGCTTCTCACCTACGAGCAGTACTTC
TRBD1 - TRBJ2-2 TRBV6-4 CASSETGTGELFF TGTGCCAGCAGTGAGACAGGGACCGGGGAGCTGTTTTTT
TRBD2 - TRBJ2-1 TRBV3-1/TRBV3-2 CASSQDMASGQSRIF TGTGCCAGCAGCCAAGATATGGCTAGCGGCCAGAGTAGGATCTTC
TRBD1 once TRBJ1-4 TRBV2 CASSEARGLSEKLFF TGTGCCAGCAGTGAAGCCAGGGGGCTAAGTGAAAAACTGTTTTTT
- once TRBJ1-2 TRBV29-1 CSVEGGGGYTF TGCAGCGTTGAAGGTGGGGGGGGCTACACCTTC
TRBD1 - TRBJ2-2 TRBV5-1 CASSLEGQPGELFF TGCGCCAGCAGCTTGGAGGGACAGCCCGGGGAGCTGTTTTTT
TRBD2 - TRBJ2-3 TRBV11-2 CASSRTSGYADTQYF TGTGCCAGCAGTCGGACTAGCGGGTACGCAGATACGCAGTATTTT
- once TRBJ2-6 TRBV3-1/TRBV3-2 CASSQGLRGANVLTF TGTGCCAGCAGCCAAGGGCTGAGGGGGGCCAACGTCCTGACTTTC
- - TRBJ2-5 TRBV27 CASSFRSGSQETQYF TGTGCCAGCAGTTTCCGGAGCGGGTCACAAGAGACCCAGTACTTC
TRBD1 - TRBJ2-1 TRBV3-1/TRBV3-2 CASSQTGDEQFF TGTGCCAGCAGCCAAACAGGGGACGAGCAGTTCTTC
- - TRBJ1-1 TRBV7-2 CASSFHGPLMNTEAFF TGTGCCAGCAGCTTTCATGGGCCGCTTATGAACACTGAAGCTTTCTTT
- - TRBJ1-5 TRBV7-8 CASSLAGYSNQPQHF TGTGCCAGCAGCTTAGCAGGCTATAGCAATCAGCCCCAGCATTTT
TRBD2 - TRBJ2-7 TRBV13 CASSLVASGATLGSYEQYF TGTGCCAGCAGCTTAGTGGCTAGCGGGGCAACGCTGGGCTCCTACGAGCAGTACTTC
- - TRBJ1-2 TRBV6-6 CASSLDSPGGGYTF TGTGCCAGCAGTTTGGACAGCCCAGGAGGAGGCTACACCTTC
- once TRBJ2-2 TRBV19 CASRGTADWELFF TGTGCCAGTAGGGGGACCGCCGATTGGGAGCTGTTTTTT
- - TRBJ1-1 TRBV2 CASSLDTNTEAFF TGTGCCAGCAGTTTGGACACGAACACTGAAGCTTTCTTT
TRBD2 - TRBJ2-3 TRBV5-1 CASSPQGVAGVVTDTQYF TGCGCCAGCAGCCCCCAAGGGGTGGCGGGAGTAGTGACAGATACGCAGTATTTT
- - TRBJ2-5 TRBV7-9 CASSYGAEETQYF TGTGCCAGCAGCTACGGGGCAGAAGAGACCCAGTACTTC
TRBD1 once TRBJ2-7 TRBV6-5 CASSGRDSSYEQYF TGTGCCAGCAGCGGTCGGGACAGCTCCTACGAGCAGTACTTC